What follows are 26 T cell receptor beta chains derived from one specimen sequenced in a study of beta chain features in type 1 diabetes. The investigators reverse transcribed all of the isolated RNA, so they sequenced expressed TCRB transcripts. The method was immunoSEQ multiplex PCR; TCRdb's version includes in-frame clones alone and lacks a portion of them. The profile covers 300,000 to 450,000 clones, with roughly 12% appearing a single time and about 0.017% taken by the ten largest. Sequencing used naive CD4+ T cells from blood. These receptors were obtained from a man in his late teens or twenties in good health.

For the CDR3, the DNA is TGTGCCTGGAGTGCCCCGTCTGAAGCTTTCTTT. Encoded protein: CAWSAPSEAFF. The chain employs TRBV30 and TRBJ1-1; no reliable D call. This CDR3 comprises 11 residues. Trimming left V 1 base short and J 6 bases short, with 6 bases between. The germline gives CDR1 GTSNPN, CDR2 SVGIG (reference sequence).

The chain combines TRBV10-3 with TRBJ1-2, with 10 bases that match TRBD1. Unmatched junction bases numbered 5, after V lost 4 bases and J lost 0 bases. Per the germline V gene, CDR1 is ENHRY and CDR2 is SYGVKD. This CDR3 has 16 amino acids. This CDR3 is CAISGTGGDANYGYTF. The DNA of the CDR3 is TGTGCCATCAGTGGGACAGGGGGAGATGCTAACTATGGCTACACCTTC.

CDR3 protein: CASSRRTSTDTQYF. CDR3 nucleotides: TGTGCCAGCAGCCGACGGACTAGCACAGATACGCAGTATTTT. J is TRBJ2-3 and V is TRBV6-5, with D perhaps TRBD2 (5 bases). Germline CDR1 reads MNHEY; CDR2 reads SVGAGI. The CDR3 spans 14 residues. V dropped 6 bases and J dropped 0 bases, with 10 bases sitting between them.

This clone was recorded a few times. The chain couples TRBV5-1 to TRBJ2-1, with D maybe TRBD2 (5 bases). Germline CDR1 SGHRS, CDR2 YFSETQ. Deletions cut 5 bases from V and 2 bases from J, with 8 bases between. The length of the CDR3 is 13 residues. The CDR3 DNA reads TGCGCCAGCAGTACTAGAACCTACAATGAGCAGTTCTTC. Its translation is CASSTRTYNEQFF.

The chain links TRBV11-2 to TRBJ2-4, with 10 bases matching TRBD2. CDR1 and CDR2 from the germline V gene are SGHAT and FQNNGV. V was clipped by 5 bases and J by 1 base; unmatched bases: 5. This CDR3 has 16 amino acids. The CDR3 reads CASSLGLARAKNIQYF. The CDR3 coding sequence is TGTGCCAGCAGCCTGGGACTAGCGAGGGCCAAAAACATTCAGTACTTC.

The chain has TRBV5-4 and TRBJ2-1, with 7 bases identical to TRBD2. The CDR3 totals 17 residues. V was pared by 1 base and J by 0 bases, with 7 bases of the junction left unmatched. From germline, CDR1 is SGHNT and CDR2 YYREEE (reference sequence). The CDR3, as DNA: TGTGCCAGCAGCTTGTTTCTCGGCGGGAGCTCCTACAATGAGCAGTTCTTC. Residues: CASSLFLGGSSYNEQFF.

This clone was seen more than once but under ten times. The chain couples TRBV28 to TRBJ2-2, with D possibly TRBD1 on 6 matching bases. CDR1 is MDHEN, CDR2 SYDVKM, per germline. V was trimmed by 4 bases and J by 4 bases, leaving 10 bases between them. The CDR3 sequence is 14 residues long. CDR3 sequence: CASSSGVGTGELFF. In DNA form, the CDR3 reads TGTGCCAGCAGTTCAGGGGTGGGCACCGGGGAGCTGTTTTTT. Full variable domain (remainder filled in from reference TRBV28 and TRBJ2-2): DVKVTQSSRYLVKRTGEKVFLECVQDMDHENMFWYRQDPGLGLRLIYFSYDVKMKEKGDIPEGYSVSREKKERFSLILESASTNQTSMYLCASSSGVGTGELFFGEGSRLTVL.

This clone was detected a few times. The V gene is TRBV5-1, the J gene TRBJ2-3; D is unresolved. Germline loops: CDR1 SGHRS, CDR2 YFSETQ. The CDR3 consists of 15 residues. The V end lost 6 bases, the J end lost 0 bases, and 14 bases lay between the germline ends. CDR3 DNA: TGCGCCAGCAATGATGTGATCGGGAGCACAGATACGCAGTATTTT. Encoded protein: CASNDVIGSTDTQYF.

This clone was seen more than once but under ten times. The CDR3 is CASLPGGRASYEQYF. For the CDR3, the DNA is TGTGCCAGCCTCCCGGGCGGGAGGGCCTCCTACGAGCAGTACTTC. The rearrangement uses TRBV28 and TRBJ2-7, with TRBD2 identical over 9 bases. This CDR3 has 15 residues. V gave up 8 bases and J gave up 0 bases; unmatched junction bases: 8. Germline values: CDR1 MDHEN, CDR2 SYDVKM.

The chain uses TRBV28 and TRBJ2-3; 8 bases align to TRBD2. With V trimmed by 5 bases and J by 3 bases, 4 bases remained unmatched. The germline V gene encodes CDR1 MDHEN and CDR2 SYDVKM. The CDR3 is 14 residues long. CDR3 sequence reads: CASSGLAGTDTQYF. The CDR3 region has the DNA TGTGCCAGCAGTGGACTAGCCGGGACAGATACGCAGTATTTT.

DNA for the CDR3: TGTGCCAGCGTCCGGGCTAGCGGGAGGAATGAGCAGTTCTTC. It translates to CASVRASGRNEQFF. The chain combines TRBV28 with TRBJ2-1, with TRBD2 identical over 11 bases. V lost 8 bases, J lost 7 bases, and 7 bases stayed unmatched. Germline CDR1 reads MDHEN; CDR2 reads SYDVKM. The CDR3 runs 14 residues.

This clone was observed a few times. The V call is TRBV10-3, the J call TRBJ2-3, with D tentatively TRBD2 (5 bases). V was clipped by 4 bases and J by 4 bases, with 9 bases between them. The CDR3 has 13 residues. The germline V gene encodes CDR1 ENHRY and CDR2 SYGVKD. In nucleotides, the CDR3 is TGTGCCATCAGTGCTGGGCGGGCAGATACGCAGTATTTT. It yields the protein CAISAGRADTQYF.

This clone was picked up a small number of times. This chain uses TRBV28 with TRBJ1-2; the match to TRBD1 covers 7 bases. CDR1 and CDR2 from the germline V gene are MDHEN and SYDVKM. Unmatched junction bases numbered 8, after V lost 5 bases and J lost 5 bases. The CDR3 totals 14 residues. The CDR3 sequence is CASSATTGRYGYTF. In nucleotides, the CDR3 is TGTGCCAGCAGTGCTACGACAGGGCGGTATGGCTACACCTTC.

This clone has just a few counts. The V call is TRBV6-5, the J call TRBJ2-7; 8 bases are a match to TRBD1. The germline CDR1 and CDR2 sequences are MNHEY and SVGAGI. The CDR3 runs 14 residues. Trimming cost V 5 bases and J 2 bases; bases outside gene matches: 5. The CDR3 region is CASSRDRLAYEQYF. The CDR3 DNA is TGTGCCAGCAGTCGGGACAGGCTCGCCTACGAGCAGTACTTC.

The chain recombines TRBV5-1 with TRBJ1-4, with TRBD1 matching 7 bases. There are 16 residues in the CDR3. V was clipped by 4 bases and J by 5 bases; unmatched bases: 11. In germline, CDR1 is SGHRS, CDR2 YFSETQ. CDR3 sequence (DNA): TGCGCCAGCAGCGCTGACGGGACAGCGAGGAATGAAAAACTGTTTTTT. It encodes CASSADGTARNEKLFF.

The chain has TRBV29-1 and TRBJ2-1; maybe TRBD1 (5 bases). CDR3 length: 12 residues. CDR1 and CDR2 from the germline V gene are SQVTM and ANQGSEA. V shed 6 bases and J shed 0 bases, with 6 bases lying between them. The CDR3 sequence: CSVQGSYNEQFF. The CDR3 DNA reads as TGCAGCGTCCAGGGCTCCTACAATGAGCAGTTCTTC.

The chain links TRBV25-1 to TRBJ1-1; 7 bases match TRBD1. Trimming took 2 bases from V and 5 from J; bases not matched to a gene: 5. Germline CDR1 and CDR2: MGHDK and SYGVNS. The CDR3 has 14 amino acids. CDR3 nucleotide sequence: TGTGCCAGCAGTGAAGGCAGGGGGTGGACTGAAGCTTTCTTT. Its translation is CASSEGRGWTEAFF.

In its sample, this clone was seen a few times. This chain joins TRBV5-6 and TRBJ1-5; D perhaps matches TRBD1 (6 bases). V lost 4 bases and J 0 bases, leaving 20 bases between the germline ends. Germline-derived CDR1 and CDR2 are SGHDT and YYEEEE. The CDR3 runs to 18 residues. The CDR3: CASSLLSDRFYSNQPQHF. In nucleotides, the CDR3 is TGTGCCAGCAGCCTGCTTAGCGACAGGTTTTATAGCAATCAGCCCCAGCATTTT.

This clone was detected only a few times. V and J are TRBV4-3 and TRBJ2-1, with D possibly TRBD1 on 6 matching bases. V was cut by 0 bases and J by 5 bases, with 23 bases left in between. CDR3 size: 19 residues. The germline gives CDR1 LGHNA, CDR2 YSLEER. The CDR3 sequence: CASSQETPAGTSGNNEQFF. DNA of the CDR3: TGCGCCAGCAGCCAAGAAACCCCCGCCGGGACATCCGGAAACAATGAGCAGTTCTTC.

This clone was picked up a small number of times. The chain links TRBV7-2 to TRBJ2-3, with TRBD1 matching 7 bases. Looked up from germline, CDR1 is SGHTA and CDR2 is FQGNSA. CDR3 length equals 13 residues. J lost 4 bases, V lost 4 bases, and 2 bases had no gene match. The chain's CDR3 is CASSYRGPDTQYF. CDR3 DNA: TGTGCCAGCAGCTACAGGGGACCAGATACGCAGTATTTT.

This chain links TRBV5-4 with TRBJ2-1; D is unresolved. The CDR3 is 17 amino acids. V lost 4 bases to trimming and J lost 0 bases, with 17 bases between them. From germline, CDR1 is SGHNT and CDR2 YYREEE (reference sequence). This CDR3 reads CASSPFRRLSSYNEQFF. For the CDR3, the DNA is TGTGCCAGCAGCCCTTTCCGGCGGTTAAGCTCCTACAATGAGCAGTTCTTC.

This chain joins TRBV28 and TRBJ2-5; 7 bases are shared with TRBD1. Germline CDR1 and CDR2: MDHEN and SYDVKM. The CDR3 has 13 amino acids. After removal of 6 bases from V and 5 bases from J, the junction contained 6 bases not matched to a gene. This chain's CDR3 is CASRITGVETQYF. The CDR3 nucleotides are TGTGCCAGCAGGATAACAGGGGTGGAGACCCAGTACTTC.

This clone was detected only a few times. The chain recombines TRBV28 with TRBJ1-5; weak D call: TRBD1 (6 bases). Germline values: CDR1 MDHEN, CDR2 SYDVKM. The CDR3 length is 14 residues. Trimming removed 5 bases from V and 6 bases from J, with 14 bases in between. The CDR3 DNA sequence: TGTGCCAGCAGTCGCACGGGGGGGCCTCAGCCCCAGCATTTT. The encoded protein is CASSRTGGPQPQHF.

The chain combines TRBV2 with TRBJ2-1, with 11 bases identical to TRBD2. Germline V gene lookup returns CDR1 SNHLY and CDR2 FYNNEI. The CDR3 runs 17 residues. The V gene end was trimmed by 6 bases and the J gene end by 1 base; junction bases not matched to a gene: 8. The CDR3 spells CASRAPGTSGSYNEQFF. In nucleotides, the CDR3 is TGTGCCAGCAGGGCTCCCGGGACTAGCGGTTCCTACAATGAGCAGTTCTTC.

The rearrangement links TRBV5-1 to TRBJ2-3; 11 bases are shared with TRBD2. V shed 4 bases, J shed 0 bases, and the junction held 4 bases outside the gene matches. This CDR3 is built from 16 residues. Germline CDR1 and CDR2: SGHRS and YFSETQ. CDR3 residues: CASSLAGGLSTDTQYF. The CDR3 region has the DNA TGCGCCAGCAGCCTAGCGGGGGGCCTTAGCACAGATACGCAGTATTTT.

In its sample, this clone was seen a few times. This sequence joins TRBV29-1 and TRBJ1-1; TRBD1 agrees at 10 bases. V trimming: 4 bases; J trimming: 5 bases; junction bases outside the gene matches: 4. The CDR3 consists of 13 residues. CDR1 is SQVTM, CDR2 ANQGSEA, per germline. CDR3 DNA sequence: TGCAGCGTTGTCCGGGACAGGGGAACTGAAGCTTTCTTT. Residues: CSVVRDRGTEAFF. The complete variable domain, with remaining parts taken from reference TRBV29-1 and TRBJ1-1, reads SAVISQKPSRDICQRGTSLTIQCQVDSQVTMMFWYRQQPGQSLTLIATANQGSEATYESGFVIDKFPISRPNLTFSTLTVSNMSPEDSSIYLCSVVRDRGTEAFFGQGTRLTVV.